The 7 T cell receptor beta chains below come from one sample, sequenced in a study of T cells in Graves' hyperthyroidism and ophthalmopathy. Template material for amplifying TCR beta CDR3 regions consisted of RNA transcripts. HTBI primers were used for first-round RT-PCR of the TCR CDR3. Each CDR3 protein gets one entry after TCRdb re-called the multiplex PCR reads with MiXCR. The sample lists approximately 640,000 distinct CDR3 sequences; around 15% were seen once. The sequenced sample consisted of blood. The source is a young woman with Graves' hyperthyroidism.

This chain uses TRBV11-1 with TRBJ2-1; 15 bases match TRBD2. Looked up from germline, CDR1 is SGHAT and CDR2 is FQDESV (reference sequence). Trimming removed 6 bases from V and 4 bases from J; junction bases left unmatched: 4. The CDR3 sequence is 16 residues long. CDR3 residues: CASSWTSGGGYNEQFF. CDR3 bases: TGTGCCAGCAGTTGGACTAGCGGGGGGGGGTACAATGAGCAGTTCTTC.

This clonotype showed up just a few times. The genes are TRBV13 and TRBJ2-1; 7 positions match TRBD2. This CDR3 contains 16 residues. Germline trimming cut 6 bases from V and 4 bases from J; bases unmatched to any gene: 12. Per germline, CDR1 PRHDT and CDR2 FYEKMQ (reference sequence). The CDR3: CASSQRTRLIYNEQFF. In DNA, the CDR3 is TGTGCCAGCAGTCAACGGACTAGGTTGATTTACAATGAGCAGTTCTTC.

The chain uses TRBV9 and TRBJ1-3; D is unresolved. The V gene lost 0 bases and the J gene lost 0 bases, with 7 bases spanning the gap. Germline CDR1 is SGDLS and CDR2 is YYNGEE. The CDR3 is made up of 15 amino acids. The CDR3 reads CASSVDWGSGNTIYF. The CDR3 nucleotides are TGTGCCAGCAGCGTAGACTGGGGCTCTGGAAACACCATATATTTT. Supplemented by reference TRBV9 and TRBJ1-3, the full variable domain reads DSGVTQTPKHLITATGQRVTLRCSPRSGDLSVYWYQQSLDQGLQFLIQYYNGEERAKGNILERFSAQQFPDLHSELNLSSLELGDSALYFCASSVDWGSGNTIYFGEGSWLTVV.

V usage is TRBV5-6 and J usage is TRBJ2-1; a weak D match, TRBD2 (6 bases). Trimming cost V 3 bases and J 5 bases, with 12 bases left between them. Germline values: CDR1 SGHDT, CDR2 YYEEEE. This CDR3 is built from 14 residues. The CDR3 region has the DNA TGTGCCAGCAGCTGGGTTCGCGGGAACAATGAGCAGTTCTTC. Amino acid sequence: CASSWVRGNNEQFF. Based on the CDR3 plus reference TRBV5-6 and TRBJ2-1, the full variable domain is DAGVTQSPTHLIKTRGQQVTLRCSPKSGHDTVSWYQQALGQGPQFIFQYYEEEERQRGNFPDRFSGHQFPNYSSELNVNALLLGDSALYLCASSWVRGNNEQFFGPGTRLTVL.

V gene TRBV6-2 or TRBV6-3 combines with J gene TRBJ2-1; unclear D gene. CDR3 length: 13 amino acids. V dropped 2 bases and J dropped 10 bases, with 12 bases sitting between them. Germline assignment: CDR1 MNHEY and CDR2 SVGEGT. CDR3 in amino acids: CASSYGVAYEQFF. DNA of the CDR3: TGTGCCAGCAGTTACGGAGTCGCCTACGAGCAGTTCTTC.

CDR3 amino acids: CASSQGTGMTNYGYTF. As DNA, the CDR3 is TGCGCCAGCAGCCAAGGGACAGGGATGACGAACTATGGCTACACCTTC. The V and J genes are TRBV4-1 and TRBJ1-2, with TRBD1 matching over 8 bases. V lost 1 base and J lost 2; bases outside the gene matches: 6. This CDR3 contains 16 residues. Germline loops: CDR1 MGHRA, CDR2 YSYEKL.

This clonotype was counted many times. The chain carries TRBV7-9 and TRBJ1-4; 9 bases map to TRBD1. The CDR3 consists of 15 residues. Per the germline V gene, CDR1 is SEHNR and CDR2 is FQNEAQ (reference sequence). V was pared by 5 bases and J by 8 bases, with 9 bases of the junction left unmatched. The CDR3, as DNA: TGTGCCAGCAGCCTGCTTGGGACAGGGAGGGAAAAACTGTTTTTT. As protein: CASSLLGTGREKLFF.